The clone carrying this T cell receptor (beta chain) was counted a few times. Its antigen is unknown. This CDR3 has 15 amino acids. After removal of 4 bases from V and 7 bases from J, the junction contained 9 bases not matched to a gene. Germline V lookup: CDR1 SGDLS, CDR2 YYNGEE. These data belong to a study of T cells in Graves' hyperthyroidism and ophthalmopathy. Reasons for excluding patients were uncontrolled infection, other autoimmune disease, pregnancy or lactation. Diagnoses rested on clinical symptoms, serum thyroxine and TRAb, thyroid ultrasound and orbital computed tomography. General study results and limits: Among thyroid clonotypes expanded above 0.001, most also appeared in blood. A model of 13 V-J features distinguished ophthalmopathy from stable hyperthyroidism.

RNA transcripts were the template for amplifying TCR beta CDR3 regions. The primer set for the first-round RT-PCR of the TCR CDR3 was HTBI. TCRdb analysed the multiplex PCR reads with MiXCR anew, one entry per CDR3 protein. The data show 500,000 to 800,000 distinct CDR3 sequences, with about 45% seen just once and 6.5% to 9% held by the top ten. The V call is TRBV9, the J call TRBJ1-4; 8 nucleotides line up with TRBD1. Material for sequencing was peripheral blood or thyroid tissue (not recorded which). The source is an adult man with Graves' disease, either hyperthyroidism or ophthalmopathy (not recorded which). In DNA, the CDR3 is TGTGCCAGCAGCCTTAACGGACAGGGTGCTGAAAAACTGTTTTTT. This encodes CASSLNGQGAEKLFF.